Presented here are 9 T cell receptor beta chains from one specimen sequenced in a study of blood T cell repertoires in COVID-19. Sequencing used immunoSEQ multiplex PCR; TCRdb keeps in-frame clones, though not all of them. Here the sample spans 260,000 or so clones, 88% being singletons. Sequenced input: peripheral blood. These TCRs come from a man aged 18 to 35 with active or convalescent COVID-19.

This chain links TRBV4-3 with TRBJ2-7; D is possibly TRBD2 (5 bases). The CDR3 consists of 13 residues. Trimming removed 1 base from V and 5 bases from J, with 9 bases in between. The V gene's germline CDR1 is LGHNA and CDR2 YSLEER. The CDR3 protein is CASSQGRTDEQYF. As DNA, the CDR3 is TGCGCCAGCAGCCAAGGGAGGACGGACGAGCAGTACTTC.

This chain uses TRBV18 with TRBJ1-1; D is possibly TRBD1 (5 bases). V was shortened by 2 bases and J by 6 bases, with 10 bases between the two germline ends. This CDR3 region has 13 residues. Looked up from germline, CDR1 is KGHSH and CDR2 is LQKENI. CDR3 loop: CASSPGGFAEAFF. CDR3 coding DNA: TGTGCCAGCTCACCAGGGGGGTTCGCTGAAGCTTTCTTT.

The chain joins TRBV27 to TRBJ1-2; a weak D match, TRBD1 (6 bases). Germline CDR1 is MNHEY and CDR2 is SMNVEV (reference sequence). V was trimmed by 6 bases and J by 4 bases, leaving 12 bases between them. This CDR3 is built from 13 residues. The CDR3 nucleotides are TGTGCCAGCAGCCCGGACAGAGGCTATGGCTACACCTTC. Translating it yields CASSPDRGYGYTF.

A single count supports this clone. At one end, the junction sequence differs from germline, possibly due to a read error. The chain carries TRBV11-2 and TRBJ2-4; D gene unclear. In germline, CDR1 is SGHAT, CDR2 FQNNGV. The CDR3 is 17 amino acids. The CDR3 DNA is TGTGCCAGCAGCTTAGTGTGGAGCCGCCAAGCCCAAAACATTCAGTACTTC. As protein: CASSLVWSRQAQNIQYF. The variable domain in full, completed from reference TRBV11-2 and TRBJ2-4, reads EAGVAQSPRYKIIEKRQSVAFWCNPISGHATLYWYQQILGQGPKLLIQFQNNGVVDDSQLPKDRFSAERLKGVDSTLKIQPAKLEDSAVYLCASSLVWSRQAQNIQYFGAGTRLSVL.

The V call is TRBV11-2, the J call TRBJ2-1; D unresolved. CDR3 length: 15 residues. Per germline, CDR1 SGHAT and CDR2 FQNNGV. The V gene lost 4 bases and the J gene lost 2 bases, with 12 bases spanning the gap. The DNA of the CDR3 is TGTGCCAGCAGCTCACTAAGAGACGCCTACAATGAGCAGTTCTTC. Protein sequence: CASSSLRDAYNEQFF.

The chain recombines TRBV12-5 with TRBJ1-2; maybe TRBD1 (6 bases). The V end was cut by 0 bases, the J end by 6 bases, with 8 bases between. Germline V gene data show CDR1 as LGHNT and CDR2 as FRNRAP. The CDR3 is made up of 13 amino acids. CDR3 DNA sequence: TGTGCTAGTGGTTTGGTAGGGGGTGATGGCTACACCTTC. This codes for CASGLVGGDGYTF.

J is TRBJ2-5 and V is TRBV23-1; D may be TRBD2 (6 bases). TRBV23-1 is given ORF status, its function remaining uncertain. V lost 4 bases to trimming and J lost 1 base, with 28 bases between them. There are 20 residues in the CDR3. For the CDR3, the DNA is TGCGCCAGCAGTCGCCAACCGGGCATTAAAGCTTGGGGGGTCCAAGAGACCCAGTACTTC. Translation: CASSRQPGIKAWGVQETQYF.

This sequence joins TRBV9 and TRBJ2-2, with 9 bases that match TRBD1. Trimming cost V 0 bases and J 4 bases; bases outside gene matches: 7. CDR3 length: 17 residues. CDR1 SGDLS and CDR2 YYNGEE come from the germline V gene. The CDR3 DNA follows: TGTGCCAGCAGCGTAGATTTACAGGGGGCGCCCACCGGGGAGCTGTTTTTT. Its translation is CASSVDLQGAPTGELFF.

This rearrangement joins TRBV11-2 to TRBJ1-2, with 11 nucleotides matching TRBD1. V was pared by 6 bases and J by 4 bases, with 13 bases of the junction left unmatched. In germline, CDR1 is SGHAT, CDR2 FQNNGV. This CDR3 region has 17 residues. The CDR3 sequence is CASRGPGQGDQIYGYTF. The CDR3 bases are TGTGCCAGCAGGGGACCGGGACAGGGGGATCAGATCTATGGCTACACCTTC.